The sample holds one count of the clone carrying this T cell receptor (beta chain). The data are from a study of T cell clonotyping in hematopoietic cell transplantation. Libraries were prepared by immunoSEQ multiplex PCR; TCRdb keeps only in-frame clonotypes and omits some of them. The sample has thousands of clones; 96% are singletons. Sample: PBMCs, taken 30 days after allogeneic stem cell transplant. The clonotype comes from a male patient aged 40-50 years who had an allogeneic stem cell transplant from a related donor, so the T cells may come from the graft donor. Some clones in this sample may be carry-over from other donors' samples.

CDR3 coding DNA: TGTGCCAGTAGTATATTTCCCGGGGAGCTGTTTTTT. It codes for CASSIFPGELFF. V and J are TRBV19 and TRBJ2-2; unclear D gene. Germline V lookup: CDR1 LNHDA, CDR2 SQIVND (reference sequence). The CDR3 runs to 12 residues. V was pared by 2 bases and J by 6 bases, with 4 bases between.